This entry concerns a single TCR beta chain. Germline values: CDR1 MDHEN, CDR2 SYDVKM. V trimming: 7 bases; J trimming: 0 bases; junction bases outside the gene matches: 9. The length of the CDR3 is 15 residues. Sequencing used immunoSEQ multiplex PCR; TCRdb keeps in-frame clones, though not all of them. The profile shows hundreds of thousands of clones, around 90% of them singletons. The data originate from a study of blood T cell repertoires in COVID-19. This TCR was sampled from a man in his 60s who had recovered from COVID-19. The chain carries TRBV28 and TRBJ2-7; TRBD2 matches 7 bases. The source material was PBMCs or T cells enriched from blood (not recorded which). Here the CDR3 DNA reads TGTGCCAGCACTGAGTGGGGGGGAGTCTCCTACGAGCAGTACTTC. It codes for CASTEWGGVSYEQYF.